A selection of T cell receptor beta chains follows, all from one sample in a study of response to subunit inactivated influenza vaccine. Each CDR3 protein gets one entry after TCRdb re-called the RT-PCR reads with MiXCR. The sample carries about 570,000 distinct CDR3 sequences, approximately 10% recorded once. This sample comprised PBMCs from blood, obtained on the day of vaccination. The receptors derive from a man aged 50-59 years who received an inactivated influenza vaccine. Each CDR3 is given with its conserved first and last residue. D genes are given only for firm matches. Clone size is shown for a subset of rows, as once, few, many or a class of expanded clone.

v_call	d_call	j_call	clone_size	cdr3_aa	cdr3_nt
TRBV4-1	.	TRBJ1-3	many	CASSQGTFGNTIYF	TGCGCCAGCAGCCAGGGGACGTTCGGAAACACCATATATTTT
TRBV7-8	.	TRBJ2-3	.	CASSFGASSTDTQYF	TGTGCCAGCAGCTTTGGGGCATCTAGCACAGATACGCAGTATTTT
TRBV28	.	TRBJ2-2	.	CASSSESGTGEFTGELFF	TGTGCCAGCAGTTCAGAGAGCGGGACAGGCGAATTCACCGGGGAGCTGTTTTTT
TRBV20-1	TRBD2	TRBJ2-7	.	CSADGGSGTSGGFYEQYF	TGCAGTGCTGACGGAGGAAGTGGGACTAGCGGGGGCTTCTACGAGCAGTACTTC
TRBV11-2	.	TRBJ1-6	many	CASSLQANRNSPLHF	TGTGCCAGCAGCCTACAGGCTAATAGGAATTCACCCCTCCACTTT
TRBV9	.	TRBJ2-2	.	CASSVASGTGELFF	TGTGCCAGCAGCGTAGCCTCCGGCACCGGGGAGCTGTTTTTT
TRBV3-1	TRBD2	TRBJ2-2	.	CASSQLAGGAGELFF	TGTGCCAGCAGCCAACTAGCGGGAGGGGCCGGGGAGCTGTTTTTT
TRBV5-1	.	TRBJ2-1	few	CASSFTSSEQFF	TGCGCCAGCAGCTTCACTAGTTCTGAGCAGTTCTTC
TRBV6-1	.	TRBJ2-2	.	CASTGLVSGENTGELFF	TGTGCCAGCACCGGATTGGTGTCAGGCGAAAACACCGGGGAGCTGTTTTTT
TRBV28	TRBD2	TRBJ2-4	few	CASTPWAGGVTAKNIQYF	TGTGCCAGCACCCCTTGGGCGGGAGGAGTTACTGCCAAAAACATTCAGTACTTC
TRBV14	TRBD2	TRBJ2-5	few	CASSQDLTSGKETQYF	TGTGCCAGCAGCCAAGATTTAACTAGCGGGAAGGAGACCCAGTACTTC
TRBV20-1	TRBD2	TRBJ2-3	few	CSARPSLAGGTDTQYF	TGCAGTGCAAGGCCGTCTCTAGCGGGAGGTACAGATACGCAGTATTTT
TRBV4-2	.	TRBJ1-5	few	CASSQEAGNQPQHF	TGTGCCAGCAGCCAAGAGGCAGGCAATCAGCCCCAGCATTTT